Below, 7 T cell receptor beta chains from the same sample are listed, as sequenced in a study of response to subunit inactivated influenza vaccine. TCRdb re-analysed the RT-PCR reads in MiXCR, keeping a single row per CDR3 protein. The sample holds roughly 570,000 distinct CDR3 sequences, about an eighth seen once. The source was PBMCs from blood, collected 45 days after vaccination. Source of these receptors: a middle-aged man who received an inactivated influenza vaccine.

The table lists this clonotype with many counts. The genes are TRBV4-3 and TRBJ2-7; 7 bases fit TRBD1. Trimming took 1 base from V and 3 from J; bases not matched to a gene: 6. This CDR3 has 15 residues. CDR1 and CDR2 from the germline V gene are LGHNA and YSLEER. DNA for the CDR3: TGCGCCAGCAGCCAAGCGAGGGGGCTAAACTACGAGCAGTACTTC. Its translation: CASSQARGLNYEQYF.

This clonotype has just a few counts. DNA of the CDR3: TGTGCCAGCAGCCGCCTGGACAGGCGAGAGCAGTTCTTC. Residues: CASSRLDRREQFF. The genes are TRBV12-3 or TRBV12-4 and TRBJ2-1; TRBD1 aligns across 7 bases. V lost 6 bases to trimming and J lost 10 bases; unmatched junction nucleotides: 9. The CDR3 contains 13 residues.

The rearrangement links TRBV10-3 to TRBJ2-5; 8 nucleotides line up with TRBD2. V trimming: 0 bases; J trimming: 1 base; junction bases outside the gene matches: 7. Germline V lookup: CDR1 ENHRY, CDR2 SYGVKD. This CDR3 contains 17 residues. The CDR3 sequence: CAISESKRGRAQETQYF. CDR3 DNA sequence: TGTGCCATCAGTGAGTCGAAGCGGGGGAGAGCCCAAGAGACCCAGTACTTC.

This clonotype turned up a few times. CDR3: CASRGLAYYNEQFF. The CDR3 bases are TGTGCCAGCAGAGGACTAGCGTACTACAATGAGCAGTTCTTC. The gene calls are TRBV4-2 and TRBJ2-1; 9 bases fit TRBD2. V trimming: 6 bases; J trimming: 3 bases; junction bases outside the gene matches: 3. The CDR3 totals 14 residues. Germline V lookup: CDR1 LGHNA, CDR2 YNFKEQ.

This sequence joins TRBV6-2 or TRBV6-3 and TRBJ2-2; TRBD2 is a possible D gene (5 bases). The germline V and J ends were trimmed by 2 bases and 10 bases, with 8 bases remaining between them. The CDR3 sequence is 12 residues long. CDR1 MNHEY and CDR2 SVGEGT come from the germline V gene. CDR3: CASSYREKELFF. DNA for the CDR3: TGTGCCAGCAGTTACAGGGAGAAGGAGCTGTTTTTT.

The chain uses TRBV12-3 or TRBV12-4 and TRBJ2-1; D is possibly TRBD2 (7 bases). The V end was cut by 3 bases, the J end by 9 bases, with 24 bases between. There are 17 residues in the CDR3. The CDR3 coding sequence is TGTGCCAGCAGTTTCGGTCGTGGGGGGGGGGCCTTGAGTGAGCAGTTCTTC. Its translation: CASSFGRGGGALSEQFF.

The chain carries TRBV7-2 and TRBJ2-7; the D gene could be TRBD1 or TRBD2 (5 bases each). Trimming took off 5 bases at V and 3 bases at J, with 14 bases between the two ends. This CDR3 has 14 residues. Germline CDR1 is SGHTA and CDR2 is FQGNSA. For the CDR3, the DNA is TGTGCCAGCAGCCGGGGCCCGGGAAACTACGAGCAGTACTTC. Protein product: CASSRGPGNYEQYF.